This T cell receptor (beta chain) was found in a study of control samples from healthy donors and cancer patients. The CDR3 runs to 14 residues. Between the trimmed V and J ends, which lost 3 bases and 4 bases, there was a span of 13 bases. Germline CDR1 reads KGHSH; CDR2 reads LQKENI. The data were produced by immunoSEQ multiplex PCR, yet TCRdb's version contains in-frame clones alone and is incomplete. The profile covers 75,000 to 95,000 clones, with roughly 83% appearing a single time and under 50% taken by the ten largest. The V and J genes are TRBV18 and TRBJ2-7, with D perhaps assigned TRBD1 or TRBD2 (5 bases each). This sequence originates from a man in his sixties or seventies with lung cancer. The material sequenced was PBMCs. DNA for the CDR3: TGTGCCAGCTCACCCGGGACCGACCCATACGAGCAGTACTTC. Translating it yields CASSPGTDPYEQYF. Together with reference TRBV18 and TRBJ2-7, the CDR3 gives the full variable domain: NAGVMQNPRHLVRRRGQEARLRCSPMKGHSHVYWYRQLPEEGLKFMVYLQKENIIDESGMPKERFSAEFPKEGPSILRIQQVVRGDSAAYFCASSPGTDPYEQYFGPGTRLTVT.